Reported below is one TCR beta chain. What it binds is unknown. Using its own MiXCR run on the reads, TCRdb lists one record per CDR3 protein. Here the sample spans just over 300,000 distinct CDR3 sequences, 17% being singletons. This record belongs to a study of T cell repertoires in cytomegalovirus infection. Study-wide results and caveats: Carriage of CMV together with the relevant HLA was identifiable through cumulative public TCR beta family frequency.

V lost 3 bases to trimming and J lost 4 bases, with 3 bases between them. The CDR3 sequence is 11 residues long. From germline, CDR1 is MNHNS and CDR2 SASEGT. The sample taken for sequencing was PBMCs. This receptor was identified in a human donor in good health (CMV status not recorded). Some clones in this sample may be carry-over from other donors' samples. V and J are TRBV6-1 and TRBJ1-1; D is unclear. This CDR3 is CASSESTEAFF. Written as DNA, the CDR3 is TGTGCCAGCAGTGAGAGCACTGAAGCTTTCTTT.